This is a list of T cell receptor beta chains from one sample in a study of blood T cell repertoires in COVID-19. Method: immunoSEQ multiplex PCR; TCRdb's copy keeps in-frame clones and lacks some. The table includes 210,000 or so clones, over 75% detected once. Sequencing was carried out using peripheral blood. The receptors here all came from a human donor in a cohort sampled during active COVID-19. The CDR3 runs from the conserved cysteine through the conserved F or W. D genes are given only for firm matches. Clone size appears in some rows only: once, few, many, or a class for an expanded clone.

>TRBV6-5|TRBJ1-5|-|-|14
TGTGCCAGCAGTTGGGGCAGGGACAATCAGCCCCAGCATTTT
CASSWGRDNQPQHF
>TRBV28|TRBJ1-6|TRBD1|-|15
TGTGCCAGCAGTCCGGGGACAGGCTATAATTCACCCCTCCACTTT
CASSPGTGYNSPLHF
>TRBV6-2/TRBV6-3|TRBJ2-7|TRBD2|medium-sized|15
TGTGCCAGCAGTTACGAACTAGCGGTATTTTACGAGCAGTACTTC
CASSYELAVFYEQYF
>TRBV4-1|TRBJ1-2|-|-|14
TGCGCCAGCAGCCACCCTCGGGGGGCGGATGGCTACACCTTC
CASSHPRGADGYTF
>TRBV4-3|TRBJ1-1|TRBD1|-|15
TGCGCCAGCAGCCAAGTGCAGGGGGCGTACACTGAAGCTTTCTTT
CASSQVQGAYTEAFF
>TRBV6-2/TRBV6-3|TRBJ1-4|-|-|14
TGTGCCAGCAGTTACGGGCAGAGTAATGAAAAACTGTTTTTT
CASSYGQSNEKLFF
>TRBV28|TRBJ1-5|-|-|14
TGTGCCAGCAGTGCGGAGTATAGCAATCAGCCCCAGCATTTT
CASSAEYSNQPQHF
>TRBV6-2/TRBV6-3|TRBJ2-1|-|-|14
TGTGCCAGCAGTTACGAGACTAGAGGCAATGAGCAGTTCTTC
CASSYETRGNEQFF
>TRBV6-6|TRBJ1-2|-|once|15
TGTGCCAGCAGTTACAGCTCGCGAGGGAACTATGGCTACACCTTC
CASSYSSRGNYGYTF
>TRBV5-1|TRBJ1-2|TRBD1|-|14
TGCGCCAGCAGCTCGGGACAGGGGGCGGGCGGCTACACCTTC
CASSSGQGAGGYTF
>TRBV28|TRBJ1-5|-|-|15
TGTGCCAGCAGTTTCGACGGGGGTAGCAATCAGCCCCAGCATTTT
CASSFDGGSNQPQHF
>TRBV4-3|TRBJ1-4|-|-|16
TGCGCCAGCAGCCAAGGTGGAGGTGACAATAATGAAAAACTGTTTTTT
CASSQGGGDNNEKLFF
>TRBV10-3|TRBJ1-6|TRBD1|-|16
TGTGCCATCAAAAGGGGGACAGGGGGCGCGGATTCACCCCTCCACTTT
CAIKRGTGGADSPLHF
>TRBV28|TRBJ2-4|TRBD2|-|18
TGTGCCAGCAGTTTTTCCGGACTAGCGAGGAAGGGCAAAAACATTCAGTACTTC
CASSFSGLARKGKNIQYF
>TRBV11-2|TRBJ1-5|-|once|14
TGTGCCAGCAGCTTAGATACCGGGTATCAGCCCCAGCATTTT
CASSLDTGYQPQHF
>TRBV6-1|TRBJ1-3|-|-|18
TGTGCCAGCAGTGAAGCGTTGGAGCAGCCGATCTCTGGAAACACCATATATTTT
CASSEALEQPISGNTIYF
>TRBV6-5|TRBJ2-7|TRBD1|-|13
TGTGCCAGCCGCCGGGACAGGGCCTACGAGCAGTACTTC
CASRRDRAYEQYF
>TRBV11-2|TRBJ2-7|TRBD2|few|15
TGTGCCAGCAGCTCCTACCGGGACTATTCCTACGAGCAGTACTTC
CASSSYRDYSYEQYF
>TRBV6-6|TRBJ2-5|-|-|14
TGTGCCAGCAGTCCCTTCTCGGGAGAAGAGACCCAGTACTTC
CASSPFSGEETQYF
>TRBV28|TRBJ1-4|TRBD1|-|15
TGTGCCAGCAGTCCCCTTGCGGACAGGGGGGCAAAACTGTTTTTT
CASSPLADRGAKLFF
>TRBV18|TRBJ1-1|-|-|13
TGTGCCAGCTCACCCAGGAGGCAAGTTGAAGCTTTCTTT
CASSPRRQVEAFF
>TRBV7-2|TRBJ2-7|-|-|13
TGTGCCAGCAGCACACTAGGGGGCTACGAGCAGTACTTC
CASSTLGGYEQYF